This TCR beta chain was obtained from a study of cytomegalovirus exposure and HLA in healthy donors. Points from the study as a whole: CMV serostatus was the sole immune exposure data available. For presence/absence analyses, sequencing depth was assumed to be roughly uniform across donors. Most TCR sequences were rare, but some public TCRs occurred in many donors.

This clone was recorded a few times. As yet, its antigen is unknown. Researchers ran the PCR with 60 Vbeta and 13 Jbeta primers. Sequencing was performed with immunoSEQ multiplex PCR; in TCRdb, only in-frame clones are kept and a portion is missing. Of 200,000 or so clones in the sample, approximately 80% are singletons; the top ten hold about 3.1%. Germline CDR1 is MNHEY and CDR2 is SVGAGI. The V end was cut by 11 bases, the J end by 3 bases, with 11 bases between. The CDR3 has 12 residues. The sequenced sample consisted of PBMCs. The clonotype was recovered from a man aged 30 to 45 in good health and CMV-seronegative. The chain uses TRBV6-5 and TRBJ1-5, with D maybe TRBD1 (5 bases). CDR3 nucleotide sequence: TGTGCCGCAGGGCAGTTCAATCAGCCCCAGCATTTT. It translates to CAAGQFNQPQHF.